These 8 T cell receptor beta chains came from one sample sequenced in a study of T cell repertoires in ileal Crohn's disease. Clones were read by immunoSEQ multiplex PCR, and TCRdb kept only the in-frame ones, dropping some. The table shows several thousand clones, with around 85% occurring only once. Sequencing was carried out using ileal tissue. The receptor set was obtained from an adult with Crohn's disease.

The chain uses TRBV7-9 and TRBJ1-1, with a possible D match to TRBD1 (6 bases). Per germline, CDR1 SEHNR and CDR2 FQNEAQ (reference sequence). This CDR3 has 15 amino acids. The germline V and J ends were trimmed by 5 bases and 3 bases, with 16 bases remaining between them. This CDR3 is CASSLTVSGDTEAFF. The CDR3 nucleotides are TGTGCCAGCAGCCTCACCGTATCAGGGGACACTGAAGCTTTCTTT.

The chain has TRBV29-1 and TRBJ2-6; TRBD1 agrees at 10 bases. The junction had 7 bases not matched to a gene; V was cut back by 7 bases and J by 4 bases. The germline gives CDR1 SQVTM, CDR2 ANQGSEA. This CDR3 has 15 amino acids. The CDR3 DNA reads TGCAGCGCCCGGGACAGGGGTTTGGGGGCCAACGTCCTGACTTTC. Translating gives CSARDRGLGANVLTF.

The V and J genes are TRBV30 and TRBJ1-5; 10 bases fit TRBD1. This CDR3 has 14 amino acids. V trimming: 3 bases; J trimming: 5 bases; junction bases outside the gene matches: 4. Germline CDR1 reads GTSNPN; CDR2 reads SVGIG (reference sequence). CDR3 residues: CAWSSGTGDQPQHF. The CDR3 DNA reads TGTGCCTGGAGCTCCGGGACAGGGGATCAGCCCCAGCATTTT.

This rearrangement joins TRBV5-1 to TRBJ2-1; tentatively, D is TRBD2 (5 bases). CDR3 length: 15 amino acids. Trimming pared 0 bases from V and 5 bases from J, leaving 12 bases between. The germline V gene has CDR1 SGHRS and CDR2 YFSETQ. In nucleotides, the CDR3 is TGCGCCAGCAGCTTGGCTGGACGTAGCGACAATGAGCAGTTCTTC. The encoded protein is CASSLAGRSDNEQFF.

The J gene is TRBJ1-2, the V gene TRBV18; D is unclear. CDR3 length equals 14 residues. Germline lookup yields CDR1 KGHSH and CDR2 LQKENI. V lost 3 bases and J lost 4, with 12 bases in between. CDR3 protein: CASSPLAGSYGYTF. The CDR3 nucleotides are TGTGCCAGCTCACCCTTAGCGGGGAGCTATGGCTACACCTTC.

The chain couples TRBV7-2 to TRBJ2-7, with D perhaps TRBD1 (6 bases). Germline V CDR1 and CDR2: SGHTA, FQGNSA. This CDR3 is built from 14 residues. The V and J ends lost 5 bases and 3 bases respectively, with 14 bases between them. The CDR3 sequence: CASSPGQTYYEQYF. DNA for the CDR3: TGTGCCAGCAGCCCAGGACAGACCTACTACGAGCAGTACTTC.

The table lists this clone with a count of one. The CDR3 loop reads CASSIRSMNTEAFF. As DNA, the CDR3 is TGTGCCAGCAGCATCCGGAGCATGAACACTGAAGCTTTCTTT. V gene TRBV13 combines with J gene TRBJ1-1; D ambiguous. The CDR3 consists of 14 residues. Germline V CDR1 and CDR2: PRHDT, FYEKMQ (reference sequence). Trimming cost V 5 bases and J 0 bases, with 10 bases left between them.

The J gene is TRBJ2-6, the V gene TRBV5-1; TRBD2 matches 11 bases. The V gene's germline CDR1 is SGHRS and CDR2 YFSETQ. This CDR3 comprises 17 residues. The V gene end was trimmed by 3 bases and the J gene end by 0 bases; junction bases not matched to a gene: 2. The CDR3 loop reads CASSYSGRASGANVLTF. CDR3 coding DNA: TGCGCCAGCAGCTATAGCGGGAGGGCCTCTGGGGCCAACGTCCTGACTTTC.